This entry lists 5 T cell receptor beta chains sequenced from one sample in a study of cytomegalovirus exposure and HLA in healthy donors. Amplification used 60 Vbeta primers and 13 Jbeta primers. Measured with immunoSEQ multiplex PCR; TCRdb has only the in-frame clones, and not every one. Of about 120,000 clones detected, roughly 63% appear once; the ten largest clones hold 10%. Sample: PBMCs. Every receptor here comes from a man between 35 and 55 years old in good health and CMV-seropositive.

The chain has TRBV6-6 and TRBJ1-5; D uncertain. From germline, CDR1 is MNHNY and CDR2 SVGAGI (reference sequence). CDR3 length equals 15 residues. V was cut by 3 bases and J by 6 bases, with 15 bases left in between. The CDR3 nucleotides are TGTGCCAGCAGTTATCAAGACGGTGCGGGTCAGCCCCAGCATTTT. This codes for CASSYQDGAGQPQHF.

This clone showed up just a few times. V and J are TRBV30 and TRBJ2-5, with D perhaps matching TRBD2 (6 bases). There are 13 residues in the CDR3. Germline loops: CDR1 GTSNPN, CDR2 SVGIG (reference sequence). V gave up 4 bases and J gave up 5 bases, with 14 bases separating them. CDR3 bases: TGTGCCTGGAATCTTTCGGGGGATGAGACCCAGTACTTC. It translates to CAWNLSGDETQYF.

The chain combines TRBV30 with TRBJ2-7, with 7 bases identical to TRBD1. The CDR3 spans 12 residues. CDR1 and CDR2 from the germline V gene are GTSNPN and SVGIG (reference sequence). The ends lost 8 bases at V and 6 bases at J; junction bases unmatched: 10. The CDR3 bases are TGTGCCCGCGATGTAGGGGGCGTCGAGCAGTACTTC. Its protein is CARDVGGVEQYF.

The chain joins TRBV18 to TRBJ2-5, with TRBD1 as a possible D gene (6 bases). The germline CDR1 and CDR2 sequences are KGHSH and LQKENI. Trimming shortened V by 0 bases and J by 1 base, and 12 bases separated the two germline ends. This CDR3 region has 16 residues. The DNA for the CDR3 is TGTGCCAGCTCACCACCGTTGACAGGCGCCCAAGAGACCCAGTACTTC. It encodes CASSPPLTGAQETQYF.

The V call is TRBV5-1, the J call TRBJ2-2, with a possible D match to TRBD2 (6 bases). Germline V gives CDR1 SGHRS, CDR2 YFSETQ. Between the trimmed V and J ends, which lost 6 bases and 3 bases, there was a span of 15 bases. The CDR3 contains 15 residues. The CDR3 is CASTTGVRYTGELFF. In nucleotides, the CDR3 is TGCGCCAGCACTACGGGGGTGAGGTACACCGGGGAGCTGTTTTTT.